The text below deals with one T cell receptor (beta chain). Its antigen is currently unknown. The CDR3 has 16 amino acids. It was by 5'RACE template switching with UMIs that TCR beta cDNA was made. TCRdb reprocessed the 5' RACE reads and reports one entry per CDR3 protein, with no DNA. With some 110,000 distinct CDR3 sequences in the sample, the ten largest clones hold less than 20%. The record originates from a study of T cells expressing NK-cell markers. Study context: Sorted T-cell subsets CD3+CD56+NKG2C+, CD3+CD56+NKG2C- and CD3+CD56-NKG2C+ were TCR beta-sequenced. The sequencing cohort of eight donors included seven HCMV-seropositive individuals and one seronegative individual.

Study-wide points: NKG2C+ dominant clonotypes from more than 5 donors made up about 1.0-7.5% of CD8+ T cells.

The J gene is TRBJ2-7, the V gene TRBV12-3 or TRBV12-4; TCRdb lists TRBD1, though no DNA is available to test this call. This TCR came from a woman aged 18 to 69 in good health. Sequencing input: blood T cells: a sorted CD56 or NKG2C T cell subset, CD4+ or CD8+ T cells, or bulk PBMC T cells (not recorded which). The CDR3 sequence: CASSFGGLINTYEQYF.